This passage covers 19 T cell receptor beta chains from one sample sequenced in a study of CD8 T cells in Susac syndrome (dated by TCRdb to about 2019). Libraries were built with the immunoSEQ multiplex PCR assay. RNA was extracted using the RNeasy kit, and roughly 0.5 to 1 microgram was reverse transcribed with random hexamers. The public reads were run again by TCRdb, first through fastp at Q25 and then through MiXCR, and only productive beta chains were kept. Here each entry gathers all rows of one CDR3 protein and keeps the most common genes and DNA. Counted in this sample were roughly 150,000 distinct CDR3 sequences; roughly 95% of them appeared once. Clones ranked in the top ten supply approximately 0.17% of the sample. Sequenced sample: CD4+ T cells from PBMCs. These receptors were taken from a human donor with Susac syndrome.

The V call is TRBV19, the J call TRBJ1-1; maybe TRBD1 (6 bases). Germline values: CDR1 LNHDA, CDR2 SQIVND (reference sequence). This CDR3 spans 15 amino acids. Trimming removed 10 bases from V and 6 bases from J, with 24 bases in between. The CDR3 region is CATTGTPPLGAEAFF. The CDR3 DNA sequence: TGTGCCACCACCGGGACACCCCCATTAGGCGCTGAAGCTTTCTTT.

This clonotype was seen just once. This chain links TRBV4-3 with TRBJ2-7; D is unresolved. The CDR3 spans 13 residues. The V and J ends lost 3 bases and 3 bases respectively, with 9 bases between them. Germline V gives CDR1 LGHNA, CDR2 YSLEER. CDR3 residues: CASSHSRGYEQYF. As DNA, the CDR3 is TGCGCCAGCAGCCATTCTCGAGGCTACGAGCAGTACTTC.

The chain employs TRBV18 and TRBJ1-1; 7 bases are a match to TRBD1. V was clipped by 6 bases and J by 3 bases; unmatched bases: 10. Germline CDR1 and CDR2: KGHSH and LQKENI. This CDR3 is built from 15 residues. DNA for the CDR3: TGTGCCAGCTCGTCAAAGGGGGCCGGGGACACTGAAGCTTTCTTT. Translation gives CASSSKGAGDTEAFF.

The rearrangement joins TRBV14 to TRBJ2-1; possibly TRBD2 for D (5 bases). V was clipped by 4 bases and J by 16 bases, with 20 bases between them. The CDR3 length is 13 residues. Per germline, CDR1 SGHDN and CDR2 FVKESK. The CDR3 sequence is CASSPTTPSNSFF. The CDR3 DNA is TGTGCCAGCAGCCCAACTACCCCTAGCAATTCCTTCTTC.

The chain has TRBV3-1 and TRBJ2-7, with 9 bases fitting TRBD1. Germline loops: CDR1 LGHDT, CDR2 YNNKEL (reference sequence). The CDR3 runs 14 residues. J was trimmed by 4 bases and V by 5 bases; bases with no gene match: 6. In DNA form, the CDR3 reads TGTGCCAGCAGCGTTACAGGGGGCGCATACGAGCAGTACTTC. Translating it yields CASSVTGGAYEQYF.

This chain connects TRBV20-1 to TRBJ1-4; D is possibly TRBD1 (5 bases). V was pared by 1 base and J by 0 bases, with 6 bases between. In germline, CDR1 is DFQATT, CDR2 SNEGSKA (reference sequence). The CDR3 loop spans 14 amino acids. The CDR3 loop reads CSARGGATNEKLFF. The CDR3, as DNA: TGCAGTGCTAGAGGGGGGGCAACTAATGAAAAACTGTTTTTT.

J is TRBJ2-6 and V is TRBV7-9; D unresolved. CDR1 and CDR2 from the germline V gene are SEHNR and FQNEAQ (reference sequence). The CDR3 totals 17 residues. Trimming removed 0 bases from V and 0 bases from J, with 9 bases in between. The CDR3: CASSLAQVSSGANVLTF. The CDR3 DNA reads TGTGCCAGCAGCTTAGCTCAGGTCTCCTCTGGGGCCAACGTCCTGACTTTC.

The V and J genes are TRBV7-6 and TRBJ1-5, with a tentative D call TRBD1 (6 bases). Trimming removed 5 bases from V and 7 bases from J, with 12 bases in between. This CDR3 is 13 amino acids long. Germline V lookup: CDR1 SGHVS, CDR2 FNYEAQ. The CDR3 DNA reads TGTGCCAGCAGCCCTGCAGGGGCCCAGCCCCAGCATTTT. The encoded protein is CASSPAGAQPQHF.

The rearrangement joins TRBV29-1 to TRBJ1-2, with D unresolved. Trimming cost V 1 base and J 8 bases, with 8 bases left between them. Germline-derived CDR1 and CDR2 are SQVTM and ANQGSEA. CDR3 length equals 11 residues. The CDR3 DNA follows: TGCAGCGTTGAAGCTTTGGGGGGCTACACCTTC. Encoded protein: CSVEALGGYTF.

This sequence joins TRBV18 and TRBJ2-5; D ambiguous. Germline assignment: CDR1 KGHSH and CDR2 LQKENI. Trimming removed 0 bases at V and 0 bases at J, with 2 bases between. This CDR3 region has 13 residues. The CDR3 nucleotides read TGTGCCAGCTCACCACCTAACCAAGAGACCCAGTACTTC. It encodes CASSPPNQETQYF.

DNA for the CDR3: TGCAGTGCTAGTGCGGGGGAGTCCTACAATGAGCAGTTCTTC. It codes for CSASAGESYNEQFF. The gene calls are TRBV20-1 and TRBJ2-1, with TRBD2 matching over 7 bases. V shed 3 bases, J shed 1 base, and the junction held 3 bases outside the gene matches. This CDR3 comprises 14 residues. Germline V gene data show CDR1 as DFQATT and CDR2 as SNEGSKA (reference sequence).

The gene calls are TRBV12-3 or TRBV12-4 and TRBJ2-2; 9 bases fit TRBD2. The CDR3 totals 14 residues. The ends lost 5 bases at V and 9 bases at J; junction bases unmatched: 7. The CDR3 region has the DNA TGTGCCAGCAGTGTCTCCGGGACTAGCCGGGAGCTGTTTTTT. Amino acid sequence: CASSVSGTSRELFF.

CDR3 in amino acids: CATSRGLAGKEGTQYF. For the CDR3, the DNA is TGTGCCACCAGCAGAGGGCTAGCGGGGAAAGAGGGGACCCAGTACTTC. The V call is TRBV15, the J call TRBJ2-5, with 9 positions matching TRBD2. V lost 1 base, J lost 7 bases, and 10 bases stayed unmatched. Germline V gene data show CDR1 as LNHNV and CDR2 as YYDKDF (reference sequence). The CDR3 runs to 16 residues.

J is TRBJ1-4 and V is TRBV29-1; D unclear. Germline V gives CDR1 SQVTM, CDR2 ANQGSEA. This CDR3 comprises 15 residues. With 3 bases removed from V and 2 bases from J, the gap between germline ends came to 13 bases. CDR3 nucleotides: TGCAGCGTTGATTTCGGAGGCACTACTAATGAAAAACTGTTTTTT. This codes for CSVDFGGTTNEKLFF.

CDR3 in DNA: TGTGCCAGTACGGGTAGCGGGGGCCTCTACAATGAGCAGTTCTTC. Translated: CASTGSGGLYNEQFF. The chain links TRBV19 to TRBJ2-1; 9 positions match TRBD2. V was clipped by 7 bases and J by 3 bases; unmatched bases: 7. Germline CDR1 is LNHDA and CDR2 is SQIVND (reference sequence). CDR3 length: 15 residues. The entire variable domain, with the rest obtained from reference TRBV19 and TRBJ2-1, is as follows: DGGITQSPKYLFRKEGQNVTLSCEQNLNHDAMYWYRQDPGQGLRLIYYSQIVNDFQKGDIAEGYSVSREKKESFPLTVTSAQKNPTAFYLCASTGSGGLYNEQFFGPGTRLTVL.

As regards this clonotype: One junction end disagrees with the germline gene, perhaps due to a read error. This sequence joins TRBV7-9 and TRBJ2-1, with 7 bases matching TRBD2. The length of the CDR3 is 12 residues. Germline V CDR1 and CDR2: SEHNR, FQNEAQ (reference sequence). CDR3 loop: CASSLGPQGGIF. CDR3 nucleotides: TGTGCCAGCAGCTTAGGTCCCCAGGGAGGGATCTTC.

This clonotype came up once. The gene calls are TRBV11-1 and TRBJ1-2, with D possibly being TRBD1 (5 bases). The CDR3 sequence is 14 residues long. Germline V CDR1 and CDR2: SGHAT, FQDESV (reference sequence). Trimming stripped 5 bases from V and 1 base from J, with 11 bases between. The CDR3 bases are TGTGCCAGCAGCCCCAGGGACGATAACTATGGCTACACCTTC. Residues: CASSPRDDNYGYTF.

This sequence joins TRBV7-2 and TRBJ2-5; 9 bases are a match to TRBD2. The ends lost 0 bases at V and 1 base at J; junction bases unmatched: 3. The CDR3 is made up of 16 amino acids. Looked up from germline, CDR1 is SGHTA and CDR2 is FQGNSA. The CDR3 DNA sequence: TGTGCCAGCAGCTTAGCGTCACTAGCGGGCCAAGAGACCCAGTACTTC. Translation: CASSLASLAGQETQYF.

The CDR3 DNA reads as TGTGCCAGCACCCCGGGGAGAAGCACAGATACGCAGTATTTT. Its protein product is CASTPGRSTDTQYF. The chain links TRBV7-8 to TRBJ2-3; D is possibly TRBD2 (5 bases). V was pared by 7 bases and J by 0 bases, with 11 bases between. This CDR3 has 14 residues. Germline CDR1 is SGHVS and CDR2 is FQNEAQ.